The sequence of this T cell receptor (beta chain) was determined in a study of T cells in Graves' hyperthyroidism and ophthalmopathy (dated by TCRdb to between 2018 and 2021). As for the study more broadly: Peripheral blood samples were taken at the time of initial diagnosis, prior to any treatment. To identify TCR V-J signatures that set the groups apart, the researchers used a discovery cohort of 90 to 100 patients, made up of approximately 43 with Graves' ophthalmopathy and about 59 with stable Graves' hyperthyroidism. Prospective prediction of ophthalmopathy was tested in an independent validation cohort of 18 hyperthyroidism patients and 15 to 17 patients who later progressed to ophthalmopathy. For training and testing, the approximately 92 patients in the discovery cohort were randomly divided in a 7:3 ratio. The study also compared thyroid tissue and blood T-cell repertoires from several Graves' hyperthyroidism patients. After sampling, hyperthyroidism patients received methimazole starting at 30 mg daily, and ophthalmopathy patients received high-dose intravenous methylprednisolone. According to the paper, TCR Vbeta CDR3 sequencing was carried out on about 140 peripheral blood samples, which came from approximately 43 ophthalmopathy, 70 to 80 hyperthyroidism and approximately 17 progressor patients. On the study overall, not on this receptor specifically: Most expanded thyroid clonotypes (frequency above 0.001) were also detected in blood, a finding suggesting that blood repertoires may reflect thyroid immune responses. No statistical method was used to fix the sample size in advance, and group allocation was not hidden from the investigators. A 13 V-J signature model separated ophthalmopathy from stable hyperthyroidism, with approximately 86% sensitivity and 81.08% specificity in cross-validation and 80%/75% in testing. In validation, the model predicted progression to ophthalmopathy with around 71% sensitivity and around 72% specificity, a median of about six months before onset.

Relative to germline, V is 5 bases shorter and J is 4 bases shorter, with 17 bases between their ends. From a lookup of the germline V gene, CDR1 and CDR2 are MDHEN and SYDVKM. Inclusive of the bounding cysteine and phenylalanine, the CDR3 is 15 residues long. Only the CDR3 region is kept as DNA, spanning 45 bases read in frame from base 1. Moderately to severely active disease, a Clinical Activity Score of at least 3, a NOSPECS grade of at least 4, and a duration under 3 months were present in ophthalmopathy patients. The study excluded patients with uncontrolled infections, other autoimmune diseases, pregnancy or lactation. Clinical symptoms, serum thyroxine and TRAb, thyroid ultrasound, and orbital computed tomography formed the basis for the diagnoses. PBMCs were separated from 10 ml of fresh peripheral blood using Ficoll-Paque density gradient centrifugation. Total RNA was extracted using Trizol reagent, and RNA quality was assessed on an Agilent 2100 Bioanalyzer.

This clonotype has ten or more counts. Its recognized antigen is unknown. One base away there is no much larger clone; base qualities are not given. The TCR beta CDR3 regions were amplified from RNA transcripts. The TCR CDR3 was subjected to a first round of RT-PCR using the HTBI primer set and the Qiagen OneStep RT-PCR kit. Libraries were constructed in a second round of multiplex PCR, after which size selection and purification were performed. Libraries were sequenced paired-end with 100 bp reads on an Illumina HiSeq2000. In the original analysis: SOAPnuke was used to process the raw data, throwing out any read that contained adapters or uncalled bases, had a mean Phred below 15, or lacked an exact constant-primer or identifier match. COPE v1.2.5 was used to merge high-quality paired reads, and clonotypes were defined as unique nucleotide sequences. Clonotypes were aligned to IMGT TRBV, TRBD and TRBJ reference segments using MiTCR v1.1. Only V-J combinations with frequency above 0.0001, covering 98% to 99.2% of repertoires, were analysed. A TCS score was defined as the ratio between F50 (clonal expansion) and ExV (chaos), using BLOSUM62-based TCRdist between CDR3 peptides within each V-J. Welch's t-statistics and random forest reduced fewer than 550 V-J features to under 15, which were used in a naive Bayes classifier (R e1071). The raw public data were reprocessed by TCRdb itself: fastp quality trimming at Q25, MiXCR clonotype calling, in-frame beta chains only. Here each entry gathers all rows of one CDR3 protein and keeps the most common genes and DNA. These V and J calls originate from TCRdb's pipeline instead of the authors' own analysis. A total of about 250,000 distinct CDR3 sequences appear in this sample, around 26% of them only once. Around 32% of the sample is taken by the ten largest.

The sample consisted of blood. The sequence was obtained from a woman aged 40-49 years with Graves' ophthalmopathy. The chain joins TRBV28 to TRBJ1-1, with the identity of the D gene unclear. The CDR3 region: CASSDLPGLGTEAFF. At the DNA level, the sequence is TGTGCCAGCAGTGACCTACCAGGTTTGGGCACTGAAGCTTTCTTT. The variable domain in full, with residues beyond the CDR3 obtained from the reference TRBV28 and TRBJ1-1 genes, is DVKVTQSSRYLVKRTGEKVFLECVQDMDHENMFWYRQDPGLGLRLIYFSYDVKMKEKGDIPEGYSVSREKKERFSLILESASTNQTSMYLCASSDLPGLGTEAFFGQGTRLTVV.